What follows are 20 T cell receptor beta chains derived from one specimen sequenced in a study of OX40 agonist ivuxolimab in advanced cancers. Profiling relied on immunoSEQ multiplex PCR, and the TCRdb table lists in-frame clones only, not all of them. This table holds about 58,000 clones, roughly 88% found once. Sequencing was performed on CD4+ or CD8+ T cells sorted from blood, taken in a trial of the OX40 agonist ivuxolimab. All receptors derive from an adult with an advanced solid tumor such as melanoma, head and neck, liver or kidney cancer.

The genes are TRBV2 and TRBJ1-2; D is ambiguous. The V end lost 6 bases, the J end lost 2 bases, and 10 bases lay between the germline ends. This CDR3 is 13 amino acids long. Germline V gene data show CDR1 as SNHLY and CDR2 as FYNNEI. This chain's CDR3 is CASRKADNYGYTF. The CDR3 DNA follows: TGTGCCAGCAGAAAGGCTGACAACTATGGCTACACCTTC.

This clone was found once. The chain uses TRBV19 and TRBJ2-1; 8 bases match TRBD2. Germline V gene data show CDR1 as LNHDA and CDR2 as SQIVND (reference sequence). V shed 10 bases, J shed 12 bases, and the junction held 14 bases outside the gene matches. CDR3 length: 13 amino acids. The CDR3 bases are TGTGCCACCGAACTTAGCGGGACATATATGCAGTTCTTC. Amino acids: CATELSGTYMQFF.

In this sample, this clone turned up once. V and J are TRBV27 and TRBJ2-7, with 9 positions matching TRBD1. Losses at the gene ends were 8 bases for V and 2 bases for J; bases not matched to a gene: 7. The CDR3 is 14 amino acids. Germline V gene lookup returns CDR1 MNHEY and CDR2 SMNVEV (reference sequence). Here the CDR3 reads CASREGQGTYEQYF. The CDR3 nucleotides are TGTGCCAGCCGAGAGGGACAGGGAACCTACGAGCAGTACTTC.

This rearrangement joins TRBV18 to TRBJ2-7; D gene ambiguous. The CDR3 totals 11 residues. The germline CDR1 and CDR2 sequences are KGHSH and LQKENI. V lost 5 bases and J 4 bases, leaving 6 bases between the germline ends. CDR3 amino acids: CASSDRYEQYF. The CDR3 bases are TGTGCCAGCTCAGACCGGTACGAGCAGTACTTC.

This chain connects TRBV18 to TRBJ1-1; 7 nucleotides match TRBD1. This CDR3 has 17 residues. V shed 3 bases and J 0 bases; nucleotides not matched to a gene: 10. Germline V gene sequence: CDR1 KGHSH, CDR2 LQKENI. CDR3 amino acids: CASSPPGTDLLNTEAFF. CDR3 in DNA: TGTGCCAGCTCACCCCCAGGGACAGATTTACTGAACACTGAAGCTTTCTTT.

The chain is built from TRBV4-2 and TRBJ2-3, with 8 bases lining up with TRBD1. J lost 4 bases, V lost 0 bases, and 6 bases had no gene match. The CDR3 has 16 amino acids. The germline CDR1 and CDR2 sequences are LGHNA and YNFKEQ. The CDR3 loop is CASSQDQGAGADTQYF. The CDR3 DNA is TGTGCCAGCAGCCAAGATCAGGGGGCCGGGGCAGATACGCAGTATTTT.

The CDR3 reads CASSLGAAGAADTQYF. The CDR3 DNA reads as TGTGCCAGCAGCTTAGGAGCAGCGGGAGCAGCAGATACGCAGTATTTT. The chain links TRBV11-3 to TRBJ2-3; TRBD2 aligns across 8 bases. Germline CDR1 is SGHNT and CDR2 is YENEEA. The junction had 7 bases not matched to a gene; V was cut back by 1 base and J by 4 bases. The length of the CDR3 is 16 residues.

This chain connects TRBV9 to TRBJ1-3; D not resolved. Germline V lookup: CDR1 SGDLS, CDR2 YYNGEE. CDR3 length: 13 residues. V lost 4 bases, J lost 4 bases, and 9 bases lay in between. The CDR3 coding sequence is TGTGCCAGCAGCCAGACGTCAGGAAACACCATATATTTT. This sequence encodes CASSQTSGNTIYF.

V is TRBV4-1 and J is TRBJ2-7, with TRBD2 matching over 12 bases. Trimming at V came to 3 bases and at J to 3 bases, leaving 6 bases not matched to a gene. This CDR3 has 16 residues. Germline values: CDR1 MGHRA, CDR2 YSYEKL. CDR3 in DNA: TGCGCCAGCAGCCACCCGGCACTAGCGGGAGGCTACGAGCAGTACTTC. Encoded protein: CASSHPALAGGYEQYF.

In its sample, this clone was seen once. The V gene is TRBV10-3, the J gene TRBJ2-7; the match to TRBD2 covers 7 bases. The germline V gene has CDR1 ENHRY and CDR2 SYGVKD. CDR3 length equals 16 residues. The V and J ends lost 1 base and 2 bases, in that order; junction bases with no gene match: 8. The CDR3 spells CAISELASGATYEQYF. DNA for the CDR3: TGTGCCATCAGTGAGTTGGCGAGCGGGGCTACCTACGAGCAGTACTTC.

This chain uses TRBV28 with TRBJ1-1, with a possible D match to TRBD1 (6 bases). CDR1 is MDHEN, CDR2 SYDVKM, per germline. V dropped 7 bases and J dropped 1 base, with 13 bases sitting between them. The CDR3 covers 14 residues. The CDR3 region has the DNA TGTGCCAGCACCTACGGGACATGGAACACTGAAGCTTTCTTT. This codes for CASTYGTWNTEAFF.

V and J are TRBV27 and TRBJ2-3; 9 nucleotides agree with TRBD1. The V and J ends lost 7 bases and 2 bases, in that order; junction bases with no gene match: 7. In germline, CDR1 is MNHEY, CDR2 SMNVEV (reference sequence). The CDR3 sequence is 15 residues long. Written as DNA, the CDR3 is TGTGCCAGCAACTGGGGGGACAGGGACACAGATACGCAGTATTTT. Translation: CASNWGDRDTDTQYF.

V gene TRBV19 combines with J gene TRBJ1-5; possibly TRBD1 for D (6 bases). Per the germline V gene, CDR1 is LNHDA and CDR2 is SQIVND (reference sequence). Trimming took 3 bases from V and 0 from J, leaving 12 bases between them. CDR3 length equals 16 residues. The DNA of the CDR3 is TGTGCCAGTAGTATTCCCCGGGGGCCTAGCAATCAGCCCCAGCATTTT. This gives the protein CASSIPRGPSNQPQHF.

The V gene is TRBV4-3, the J gene TRBJ1-5; D not certain. Germline assignment: CDR1 LGHNA and CDR2 YSLEER. This CDR3 contains 13 residues. V was trimmed by 0 bases and J by 1 base, leaving 1 base between them. In DNA, the CDR3 is TGCGCCAGCAGCCAAGACAGCAATCAGCCCCAGCATTTT. Its translation: CASSQDSNQPQHF.

This chain connects TRBV27 to TRBJ1-1, with D hard to call. The CDR3 has 14 residues. Trimming pared 6 bases from V and 0 bases from J, leaving 11 bases between. Germline loops: CDR1 MNHEY, CDR2 SMNVEV (reference sequence). For the CDR3, the DNA is TGTGCCAGCAGCCCTCGAGTAATGAACACTGAAGCTTTCTTT. Its translation: CASSPRVMNTEAFF.

In the case of this clone: The junction and the germline gene differ at one end; a read error may be behind it. The chain carries TRBV7-7 and TRBJ1-3, with a weak D call TRBD1 (5 bases). The CDR3 has 15 residues. CDR1 is SSHAT, CDR2 FNYEAQ, per germline (reference sequence). The CDR3 sequence: CASSLWQGVGNTIYF. CDR3 sequence (DNA): TGTGCTAGCAGCTTATGGCAGGGCGTTGGAAACACCATATATTTT.

The V and J genes are TRBV2 and TRBJ2-1; D gene uncertain. Deletions cut 4 bases from V and 4 bases from J, with 8 bases between. The CDR3 spans 13 residues. CDR1 and CDR2 from the germline V gene are SNHLY and FYNNEI. This CDR3 reads CASSGVEYNEQFF. The CDR3 DNA follows: TGTGCCAGCAGTGGGGTCGAGTACAATGAGCAGTTCTTC. Using reference TRBV2 and TRBJ2-1 for the parts outside the CDR3, the full variable domain is EPEVTQTPSHQVTQMGQEVILRCVPISNHLYFYWYRQILGQKVEFLVSFYNNEISEKSEIFDDQFSVERPDGSNFTLKIRSTKLEDSAMYFCASSGVEYNEQFFGPGTRLTVL.

This chain joins TRBV27 and TRBJ2-5, with 10 bases that match TRBD1. This CDR3 has 15 residues. With V trimmed by 4 bases and J by 4 bases, 6 bases remained unmatched. Germline CDR1 reads MNHEY; CDR2 reads SMNVEV (reference sequence). CDR3 bases: TGTGCCAGCAGTTCTCATCGGGACAGGGGAGAGACCCAGTACTTC. It translates to CASSSHRDRGETQYF.

This clone was seen more than once but under ten times. V gene TRBV4-1 combines with J gene TRBJ1-5, with D perhaps matching TRBD1 (5 bases). From germline, CDR1 is MGHRA and CDR2 YSYEKL. This CDR3 spans 15 amino acids. Deletions cut 4 bases from V and 3 bases from J, with 13 bases between. In nucleotides, the CDR3 is TGCGCCAGCAGCCCTCGGGGACTGAACAATCAGCCCCAGCATTTT. It translates to CASSPRGLNNQPQHF.

The chain combines TRBV9 with TRBJ1-2; D is undetermined. The CDR3 is 12 residues long. Germline V gene data show CDR1 as SGDLS and CDR2 as YYNGEE. Trimming removed 4 bases at V and 2 bases at J, with 6 bases between. CDR3 region: CASSFSNYGYTF. Here the CDR3 DNA reads TGTGCCAGCAGCTTTTCAAACTATGGCTACACCTTC.